This record concerns one TCR beta chain sequence. Germline CDR1 and CDR2: LGHDT and YNNKEL (reference sequence). The J segment lost 2 bases and the V segment lost 11 bases, leaving 9 bases of the junction unmatched. This CDR3 is built from 13 residues. Survey-level TCR beta sequencing used the immunoSEQ assay. The method was immunoSEQ multiplex PCR; TCRdb's version includes in-frame clones alone and lacks a portion of them. The profile shows approximately 70,000 clones, 85% to 95% of them singletons. Sequenced input: PBMCs. This sequence was found in a man in his forties with rheumatoid arthritis. The chain carries TRBV3-1 (or the pseudogene TRBV3-2) and TRBJ2-7; 7 bases are a match to TRBD2. The CDR3: CAAGRDHTYEQYF. CDR3 coding DNA: TGTGCCGCAGGGAGGGACCACACCTACGAGCAGTACTTC.